The 5 T cell receptor beta chains given below trace back to one sample, sequenced in a study of T-cell memory formation after mild COVID-19. Each CDR3 protein is one row after TCRdb ran MiXCR on the 5' RACE reads. Of roughly 200,000 distinct CDR3 sequences listed, 15% to 20% are singletons. Sequences were obtained from PBMCs or a T cell subset sorted from them (not recorded which). These receptors were collected from an adult woman who had mild COVID-19 (a few samples of this study predate the infection). Cell type and time point are not known.

Comments on this clonotype: A read error may produce the germline difference seen at one junction end. The chain couples TRBV9 to TRBJ1-2, with D possibly TRBD1 on 6 matching bases. From germline, CDR1 is SGDLS and CDR2 YYNGEE. CDR3 length equals 15 residues. The CDR3: CASSVGGQINYGYNF. As DNA, the CDR3 is TGTGCCAGCAGCGTCGGAGGACAGATTAACTATGGCTACAACTTC. Based on the CDR3 plus reference TRBV9 and TRBJ1-2, the full variable domain is DSGVTQTPKHLITATGQRVTLRCSPRSGDLSVYWYQQSLDQGLQFLIQYYNGEERAKGNILERFSAQQFPDLHSELNLSSLELGDSALYFCASSVGGQINYGYNFGSGTRLTVV.

The chain links TRBV5-1 to TRBJ2-2, with TRBD2 matching over 13 bases. Per the germline V gene, CDR1 is SGHRS and CDR2 is YFSETQ. The trim removed 4 bases at V and 0 bases at J, leaving 6 bases unmatched. The CDR3 is 18 residues long. CDR3 nucleotides: TGCGCCAGCAGCCCAACGACTAGCGGGGGGCCGAACACCGGGGAGCTGTTTTTT. Its translation is CASSPTTSGGPNTGELFF.

This clonotype was seen more than once but under ten times. The chain recombines TRBV12-3 or TRBV12-4 with TRBJ2-1; D uncertain. The germline V and J ends were trimmed by 3 bases and 6 bases, with 15 bases remaining between them. CDR3 size: 15 residues. Here the CDR3 reads CASSFRWEGRNEQFF. The CDR3 bases are TGTGCCAGCAGTTTCCGGTGGGAAGGACGCAATGAGCAGTTCTTC.

This clonotype was recorded a few times. The chain carries TRBV30 and TRBJ1-5; 8 bases line up with TRBD1. The trim removed 5 bases at V and 3 bases at J, leaving 3 bases unmatched. This CDR3 has 13 amino acids. Germline CDR1 GTSNPN, CDR2 SVGIG (reference sequence). Written as DNA, the CDR3 is TGTGCCTGGGGGGGACAGGTCAATCAGCCCCAGCATTTT. As protein: CAWGGQVNQPQHF.

This clonotype occurred a few times. V usage is TRBV10-3 and J usage is TRBJ1-2; unclear D gene. This CDR3 has 13 residues. Germline CDR1 and CDR2: ENHRY and SYGVKD. Trimming removed 0 bases from V and 4 bases from J, with 6 bases in between. As DNA, the CDR3 is TGTGCCATCAGTGAGTCGACGCGCTATGGCTACACCTTC. It specifies CAISESTRYGYTF.